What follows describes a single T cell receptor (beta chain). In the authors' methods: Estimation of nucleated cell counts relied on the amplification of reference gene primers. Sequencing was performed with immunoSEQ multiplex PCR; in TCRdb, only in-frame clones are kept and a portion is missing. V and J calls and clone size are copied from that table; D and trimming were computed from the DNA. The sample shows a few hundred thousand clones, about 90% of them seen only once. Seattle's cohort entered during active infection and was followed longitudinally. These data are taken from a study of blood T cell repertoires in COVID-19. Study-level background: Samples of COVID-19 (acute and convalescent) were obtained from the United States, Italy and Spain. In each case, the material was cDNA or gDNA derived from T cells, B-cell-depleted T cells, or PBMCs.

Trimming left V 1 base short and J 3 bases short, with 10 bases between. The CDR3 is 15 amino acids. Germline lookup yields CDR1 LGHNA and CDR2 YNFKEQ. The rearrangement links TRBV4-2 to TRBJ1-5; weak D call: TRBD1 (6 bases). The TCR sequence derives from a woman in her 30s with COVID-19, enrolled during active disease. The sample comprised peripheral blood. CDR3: CASSQAGAPNQPQHF. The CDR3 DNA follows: TGTGCCAGCAGCCAAGCAGGGGCACCCAATCAGCCCCAGCATTTT.